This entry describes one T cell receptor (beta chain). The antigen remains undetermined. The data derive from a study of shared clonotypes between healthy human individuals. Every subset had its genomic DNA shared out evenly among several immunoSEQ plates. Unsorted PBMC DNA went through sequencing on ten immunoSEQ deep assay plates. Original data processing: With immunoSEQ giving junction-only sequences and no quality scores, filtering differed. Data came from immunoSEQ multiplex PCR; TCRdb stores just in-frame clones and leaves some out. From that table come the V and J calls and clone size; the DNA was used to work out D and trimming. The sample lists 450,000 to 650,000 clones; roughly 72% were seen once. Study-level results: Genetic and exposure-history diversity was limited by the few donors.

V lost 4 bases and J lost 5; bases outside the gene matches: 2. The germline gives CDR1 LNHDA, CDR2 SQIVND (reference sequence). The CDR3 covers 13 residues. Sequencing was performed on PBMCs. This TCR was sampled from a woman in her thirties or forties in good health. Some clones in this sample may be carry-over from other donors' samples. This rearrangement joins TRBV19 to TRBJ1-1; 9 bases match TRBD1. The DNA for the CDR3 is TGTGCCAGTAGTAGGACAGGGGCAACTGAAGCTTTCTTT. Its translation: CASSRTGATEAFF.